This T cell receptor beta chain came from a study of blood T cells in healthy people across ages. General study points: Conclusively comparing naive with antigen-experienced cells was impossible with unsorted PBMCs. In the absence of known donor CMV status, changes in expanded clonotypes were possibly confounded.

As for this clonotype: Its antigen is as yet unknown.

Sample-barcoded 5' priming and a J-beta primer mix drove a second PCR of 7 to 11 cycles. Via MiXCR, TCRdb re-called the 5' RACE reads, giving one row per CDR3 protein. The table lists approximately 1.5 million distinct CDR3 sequences, 42% of them singletons. Russia was home to the donors, healthy Caucasian individuals aged roughly 6 to 100. Researchers report isolating at least 6 million PBMCs per sample. This CDR3 contains 17 residues. Deletions cut 4 bases from V and 2 bases from J, with 14 bases between. Germline V gene data show CDR1 as KGHDR and CDR2 as SFDVKD. The sequence derives from a woman younger than 35 in good health. This sequence joins TRBV24-1 and TRBJ2-6, with TRBD1 as a possible D gene (6 bases). Sequenced sample: blood. The CDR3 nucleotides are TGTGCCACCAGTGAGGTTACAGGGATCCCTGGGGCCAACGTCCTGACTTTC. Translating gives CATSEVTGIPGANVLTF.